The 19 T cell receptor beta chains reported below all come from one sample, sequenced in a study of cytomegalovirus exposure and HLA in healthy donors. 60 Vbeta and 13 Jbeta primers were used in PCR. TCRdb keeps only in-frame clones here, not all; method: immunoSEQ multiplex PCR. The repertoire holds tens of thousands of clones, approximately 81% seen once, with 6.2% in the top ten. Sample: PBMCs. These receptors all stem from a woman between 45 and 60 years old in good health and CMV-seropositive.

Comment on this clone: The same CDR3 also results from other DNA sequences found in this sample. J is TRBJ1-2 and V is TRBV5-1, with D tentatively TRBD1 (5 bases). V shed 4 bases and J shed 5 bases, with 18 bases lying between them. CDR1 SGHRS and CDR2 YFSETQ come from the germline V gene. This CDR3 is 15 amino acids long. CDR3 amino acids: CASSKGTGGYYGYTF. CDR3 DNA sequence: TGCGCCAGCAGCAAAGGGACGGGGGGATATTATGGCTACACCTTC. The variable domain in full, with the rest retrieved from reference TRBV5-1 and TRBJ1-2, is KAGVTQTPRYLIKTRGQQVTLSCSPISGHRSVSWYQQTPGQGLQFLFEYFSETQRNKGNFPGRFSGRQFSNSRSEMNVSTLELGDSALYLCASSKGTGGYYGYTFGSGTRLTVV.

The chain employs TRBV4-2 and TRBJ1-1; D ambiguous. V shed 0 bases and J shed 5 bases, with 10 bases lying between them. CDR3 length: 14 amino acids. Per the germline V gene, CDR1 is LGHNA and CDR2 is YNFKEQ. The CDR3 protein is CASSQEWGGTEAFF. The CDR3 region has the DNA TGTGCCAGCAGCCAAGAGTGGGGAGGGACTGAAGCTTTCTTT.

This clone has a single count. V gene TRBV6-5 combines with J gene TRBJ2-3; 9 bases map to TRBD2. With 2 bases clipped from V and 3 bases from J, the junction kept 3 bases outside the gene matches. The CDR3 has 15 amino acids. Germline V lookup: CDR1 MNHEY, CDR2 SVGAGI. CDR3 DNA: TGTGCCAGCAGTTACCGTAGCGGGAGTACAGATACGCAGTATTTT. Encoded protein: CASSYRSGSTDTQYF.

The count of this clone is one. The chain combines TRBV9 with TRBJ2-4, with D possibly being TRBD1 (6 bases). The V gene lost 2 bases and the J gene lost 5 bases, with 14 bases spanning the gap. CDR1 is SGDLS, CDR2 YYNGEE, per germline. The CDR3 loop spans 15 amino acids. CDR3 region: CASSVSYRDQNIQYF. The CDR3, as DNA: TGTGCCAGCAGCGTGAGTTACAGGGACCAAAACATTCAGTACTTC.

V usage is TRBV29-1 and J usage is TRBJ2-1, with TRBD2 identical over 8 bases. After removal of 6 bases from V and 5 bases from J, the junction contained 9 bases not matched to a gene. The V gene's germline CDR1 is SQVTM and CDR2 ANQGSEA. The CDR3 is made up of 14 amino acids. CDR3 region: CSVTGGRQNNEQFF. The CDR3 nucleotides read TGCAGCGTCACGGGCGGGAGGCAGAACAATGAGCAGTTCTTC.

In its sample, this clone was seen once. The V call is TRBV9, the J call TRBJ2-7, with D tentatively TRBD2 (6 bases). Trimming took 7 bases from V and 3 from J, leaving 20 bases between them. This CDR3 is built from 15 residues. CDR1 is SGDLS, CDR2 YYNGEE, per germline. The CDR3 DNA is TGTGCCAGCGGGCCGACCGGGACTGGAGGCTACGAGCAGTACTTC. Protein sequence: CASGPTGTGGYEQYF.

The chain joins TRBV10-1 to TRBJ1-1; 9 bases map to TRBD1. The J segment lost 1 base and the V segment lost 4 bases, leaving 7 bases of the junction unmatched. Germline V CDR1 and CDR2: WNHNN, SYGVQD (reference sequence). CDR3 size: 16 residues. CDR3 region: CASSARDRDGNTEAFF. The DNA of the CDR3 is TGCGCCAGCAGTGCCCGGGACAGGGACGGGAACACTGAAGCTTTCTTT.

The V gene is TRBV19, the J gene TRBJ1-2; the D gene is possibly TRBD1 (6 bases). Germline assignment: CDR1 LNHDA and CDR2 SQIVND (reference sequence). Trimming stripped 9 bases from V and 4 bases from J, with 12 bases between. CDR3 size: 12 residues. In DNA, the CDR3 is TGTGCCAGCCTGGACAGATTCTATGGCTACACCTTC. Amino acids: CASLDRFYGYTF.

This chain links TRBV10-3 with TRBJ1-2; D gene unclear. V was pared by 0 bases and J by 2 bases, with 7 bases between. CDR3 length: 14 amino acids. The germline V gene has CDR1 ENHRY and CDR2 SYGVKD. The CDR3 DNA follows: TGTGCCATCAGTGAGTCGAACATGAACTATGGCTACACCTTC. This sequence encodes CAISESNMNYGYTF.

This clone turned up a few times. V is TRBV6-1 and J is TRBJ2-4, with 7 bases fitting TRBD1. V lost 6 bases and J lost 6; bases outside the gene matches: 5. Germline CDR1 reads MNHNS; CDR2 reads SASEGT. This CDR3 has 13 amino acids. CDR3 DNA sequence: TGTGCCAGCAGAGAGACAGGGAGAAACATTCAGTACTTC. Residues: CASRETGRNIQYF.

The chain's CDR3 is CANSLRTSGRADTQYF. The DNA of the CDR3 is TGTGCCAATAGCTTGCGGACTAGCGGGAGGGCAGATACGCAGTATTTT. The chain couples TRBV19 to TRBJ2-3; 15 positions agree with TRBD2. Germline V gene lookup returns CDR1 LNHDA and CDR2 SQIVND (reference sequence). The CDR3 covers 16 residues. J gave up 4 bases and V 10 bases, and 9 bases lay outside the gene matches.

The rearrangement links TRBV19 to TRBJ1-2, with 9 bases that match TRBD1. Per germline, CDR1 LNHDA and CDR2 SQIVND (reference sequence). V shed 8 bases, J shed 3 bases, and the junction held 4 bases outside the gene matches. The CDR3 runs to 13 residues. The CDR3 DNA is TGTGCCAGTCATACAGGGGGCTACTATGGCTACACCTTC. This encodes CASHTGGYYGYTF.

The chain couples TRBV4-2 to TRBJ2-4; the match to TRBD2 covers 10 bases. The germline V gene encodes CDR1 LGHNA and CDR2 YNFKEQ. Germline trimming cut 4 bases from V and 5 bases from J; bases unmatched to any gene: 17. There are 19 residues in the CDR3. The CDR3 nucleotides read TGTGCCAGCAGCCGAATTTCCACTAGCGGGGTCGGAGTTGAAAACATTCAGTACTTC. It yields the protein CASSRISTSGVGVENIQYF.

CDR3 protein: CATSRGLDMYEQYF. The DNA of the CDR3 is TGTGCCACCTCCCGGGGACTAGATATGTACGAGCAGTACTTC. J is TRBJ2-7 and V is TRBV7-8; 8 nucleotides align to TRBD2. The CDR3 is 14 amino acids. Trimming removed 10 bases from V and 4 bases from J; junction bases left unmatched: 12. The germline V gene encodes CDR1 SGHVS and CDR2 FQNEAQ.

The chain has TRBV5-6 and TRBJ1-2; D remains unclear. There are 13 residues in the CDR3. V dropped 4 bases and J dropped 0 bases, with 7 bases sitting between them. CDR1 and CDR2 (germline): SGHDT, YYEEEE. CDR3: CASSRRANYGYTF. The CDR3, as DNA: TGTGCCAGCAGCCGGAGGGCTAACTATGGCTACACCTTC. Drawing the rest from reference TRBV5-6 and TRBJ1-2, the complete variable domain is DAGVTQSPTHLIKTRGQQVTLRCSPKSGHDTVSWYQQALGQGPQFIFQYYEEEERQRGNFPDRFSGHQFPNYSSELNVNALLLGDSALYLCASSRRANYGYTFGSGTRLTVV.

The rearrangement links TRBV7-9 to TRBJ2-5; tentative D call: TRBD1 (5 bases). The V end was cut by 1 base, the J end by 2 bases, with 14 bases between. CDR3 length: 16 residues. The germline V gene has CDR1 SEHNR and CDR2 FQNEAQ (reference sequence). The CDR3 loop reads CASSLGTPLGQETQYF. CDR3 nucleotide sequence: TGTGCCAGCAGCTTAGGGACACCCCTAGGGCAAGAGACCCAGTACTTC.

The chain employs TRBV7-3 and TRBJ1-1; a possible D gene is TRBD1 (6 bases). CDR1 and CDR2 from the germline V gene are SGHTA and FQGTGA. Trimming removed 6 bases from V and 0 bases from J, with 8 bases in between. This CDR3 region has 13 residues. This chain's CDR3 is CASSSGVNTEAFF. The CDR3, as DNA: TGTGCCAGCAGTTCAGGGGTGAACACTGAAGCTTTCTTT.

The V and J genes are TRBV5-1 and TRBJ2-3, with 8 bases fitting TRBD2. CDR3 size: 15 residues. The V and J ends lost 4 bases and 0 bases, in that order; junction bases with no gene match: 4. Germline CDR1 and CDR2: SGHRS and YFSETQ. DNA for the CDR3: TGCGCCAGCAGCATACTAGCGGCTAGCACAGATACGCAGTATTTT. This sequence encodes CASSILAASTDTQYF.

V gene TRBV7-9 combines with J gene TRBJ2-6; possible D gene TRBD1, 6 bases. Trimming stripped 8 bases from V and 1 base from J, with 18 bases between. The germline V gene has CDR1 SEHNR and CDR2 FQNEAQ (reference sequence). The CDR3 is made up of 17 amino acids. The CDR3 nucleotides read TGTGCCAGCCTAGGAGGACAGACTATATCTGGGGCCAACGTCCTGACTTTC. Amino acid sequence: CASLGGQTISGANVLTF.